This T cell receptor (beta chain) comes out of a study of shared clonotypes between healthy human individuals. Study-level background: For every donor, three CD4 naive, three CD4 memory, two CD8 naive and one CD8 memory plates were used.

This CDR3 has 15 residues. The germline CDR1 and CDR2 sequences are MDHEN and SYDVKM. The ends were cut back, 3 bases at V and 5 bases at J, with 17 bases in the middle. A deep-level run was used for the assay. Sequencing used immunoSEQ multiplex PCR; TCRdb keeps in-frame clones, though not all of them. The table has 650,000 to 800,000 clones, 92% seen once. Study findings and constraints: Clonotypes not shared had lower generation probabilities than those common to all four donors.

A word on this clone: What it recognizes is unknown.

CD45RO-negative cells were positively selected for CCR7, leaving out terminally differentiated effector memory CD45RA+ cells. The chain is built from TRBV28 and TRBJ2-7, with D possibly matching TRBD2 (5 bases). The sequenced sample consisted of naive CD8+ T cells sorted from blood. The clonotype was recovered from a man aged 25 to 40 in good health. The CDR3: CASSLGSRGFDEQYF. CDR3 DNA: TGTGCCAGCAGTTTGGGTAGCCGGGGATTCGACGAGCAGTACTTC.